This TCR beta chain was captured in a study of cytomegalovirus exposure and HLA in healthy donors. Study context: When roughly 420 donors were genotyped, roughly 80% of them were found to fall in the Caucasian-associated ancestry cluster. Notes on the study in general: Later analysis identified 16,951 TCR beta sequences associated with HLA alleles, using a false discovery rate threshold of 0.05. Differences between HLA loci emerged in a later analysis of TCR association rates, with DRB1 most and HLA-C fewest.

Vbeta (60) and Jbeta (13) primers were used in the PCR. The data were produced by immunoSEQ multiplex PCR, yet TCRdb's version contains in-frame clones alone and is incomplete. Its table lists 100,000 to 150,000 clones. The V end was cut by 7 bases, the J end by 2 bases, with 17 bases between. Germline assignment: CDR1 SNHLY and CDR2 FYNNEI. The CDR3 length is 15 residues. A word on this clone: The antigen remains unidentified.

The receptor's source is a woman in her forties in good health and CMV-seronegative. The chain links TRBV2 to TRBJ2-5; no definite D call. The specimen sequenced was PBMCs. The CDR3 here is CASIRVLGEQETQYF. The CDR3 DNA reads TGTGCCAGCATTAGAGTGTTAGGAGAACAAGAGACCCAGTACTTC.